Detailed here is one TCR beta chain. This entry is derived from a study of CD8 T cells in Susac syndrome. CDR1 MDHEN and CDR2 SYDVKM come from the germline V gene. The length of the CDR3 is 14 residues. The ends were cut back, 2 bases at V and 8 bases at J, with 15 bases in the middle. The study sequenced TCR beta in blood CD8+ and CD4+ T cells. Random hexamers were used to reverse transcribe the RNA input (roughly 0.5 to 1 ug). In TCRdb, the immunoSEQ multiplex PCR reads were re-called with MiXCR into one record per CDR3 protein. This table holds some 77,000 distinct CDR3 sequences, around 93% found once.

This TCR was sampled from a human donor with Susac syndrome. The V call is TRBV28, the J call TRBJ1-2; D is unclear. Sequencing was carried out using CD4+ T cells from PBMCs. Here the CDR3 reads CASSLGPAQGGYTF. In nucleotides, the CDR3 is TGTGCCAGCAGTTTAGGTCCGGCCCAAGGAGGCTACACCTTC.